A selection of T cell receptor beta chains follows, all from one sample in a study of T cells in tumors after PD-1 blockade. Some clones are missing from TCRdb's copy, which holds only in-frame ones; the method was immunoSEQ multiplex PCR. In the table there are over 60,000 clones, roughly 70% of which are singletons. The sample in question was PBMCs, obtained after anti-PD-1 treatment. These receptors originate from a human donor with basal cell carcinoma. CDR3s include the opening cysteine and the closing phenylalanine or tryptophan. Fields, in order: V gene, D gene, clone size, J gene, CDR3 protein, CDR3 DNA. A D gene is named only where the DNA matches it firmly. Only some rows state a clone size, as once, few, many or a class for expanded clones.

V gene: TRBV7-6; D gene: -; clone size: -; J gene: TRBJ2-2; CDR3 protein: CASSARYVTGELFF; CDR3 DNA: TGTGCCAGCAGCGCGCGCTATGTCACCGGGGAGCTGTTTTTT
V gene: TRBV2; D gene: TRBD2; clone size: -; J gene: TRBJ2-7; CDR3 protein: CASSEVTGGDEQYF; CDR3 DNA: TGTGCCAGCAGTGAAGTGACGGGGGGGGACGAGCAGTACTTC
V gene: TRBV6-5; D gene: -; clone size: -; J gene: TRBJ2-7; CDR3 protein: CASSSRGGRYEQYF; CDR3 DNA: TGTGCCAGCAGTTCCCGAGGGGGGAGGTACGAGCAGTACTTC
V gene: TRBV19; D gene: TRBD1; clone size: -; J gene: TRBJ2-2; CDR3 protein: CASSITLNRQGYTGELFF; CDR3 DNA: TGTGCCAGTAGTATCACCCTCAATAGACAGGGATACACCGGGGAGCTGTTTTTT
V gene: TRBV6-5; D gene: TRBD1; clone size: once; J gene: TRBJ1-2; CDR3 protein: CASSFHGTGGDYGYTF; CDR3 DNA: TGTGCCAGCAGTTTCCATGGGACAGGGGGCGACTATGGCTACACCTTC
V gene: TRBV5-1; D gene: -; clone size: -; J gene: TRBJ1-2; CDR3 protein: CASSLRPSPQGSYTF; CDR3 DNA: TGCGCCAGCAGCTTGCGCCCAAGCCCCCAGGGAAGCTACACCTTC
V gene: TRBV18; D gene: -; clone size: many; J gene: TRBJ1-2; CDR3 protein: CASSQEGGYGYTF; CDR3 DNA: TGTGCCAGCTCACAGGAGGGGGGCTATGGCTACACCTTC
V gene: TRBV6-1; D gene: -; clone size: once; J gene: TRBJ1-5; CDR3 protein: CASSEDGSNQPQHF; CDR3 DNA: TGTGCCAGCAGTGAGGACGGAAGCAATCAGCCCCAGCATTTT
V gene: TRBV13; D gene: TRBD1; clone size: -; J gene: TRBJ1-2; CDR3 protein: CASSLRGQGNYGYTF; CDR3 DNA: TGTGCCAGCAGCTTAAGGGGACAGGGAAACTATGGCTACACCTTC
V gene: TRBV19; D gene: -; clone size: once; J gene: TRBJ2-7; CDR3 protein: CASSQGTSYEQYF; CDR3 DNA: TGTGCCAGTAGCCAAGGGACCTCCTACGAGCAGTACTTC
V gene: TRBV28; D gene: -; clone size: -; J gene: TRBJ1-2; CDR3 protein: CASSLGGTAGGYGYTF; CDR3 DNA: TGTGCCAGCAGTTTAGGCGGGACGGCGGGGGGGTATGGCTACACCTTC
V gene: TRBV11-3; D gene: TRBD1; clone size: -; J gene: TRBJ2-3; CDR3 protein: CASSSGTGGFTDTQYF; CDR3 DNA: TGTGCCAGCAGCAGCGGGACAGGGGGATTCACAGATACGCAGTATTTT
V gene: TRBV13; D gene: -; clone size: -; J gene: TRBJ1-6; CDR3 protein: CASSLGFGGVNSPLHF; CDR3 DNA: TGTGCCAGCAGCTTAGGATTCGGGGGGGTCAATTCACCCCTCCACTTT
V gene: TRBV5-4; D gene: -; clone size: -; J gene: TRBJ2-1; CDR3 protein: CASSPIAYEQFF; CDR3 DNA: TGTGCCAGCAGCCCCATTGCCTATGAGCAGTTCTTC
V gene: TRBV6-2/TRBV6-3; D gene: TRBD2; clone size: -; J gene: TRBJ2-3; CDR3 protein: CASSYSTSGGAFPADTQYF; CDR3 DNA: TGTGCCAGCAGTTACTCGACTAGCGGGGGGGCATTTCCAGCGGATACGCAGTATTTT
V gene: TRBV19; D gene: -; clone size: -; J gene: TRBJ1-5; CDR3 protein: CASSIRGSYSNQPQHF; CDR3 DNA: TGTGCCAGTAGTATAAGAGGGTCATATAGCAATCAGCCCCAGCATTTT
V gene: TRBV19; D gene: -; clone size: -; J gene: TRBJ1-5; CDR3 protein: CASSIDGARPQHF; CDR3 DNA: TGTGCCAGTAGTATAGACGGGGCGCGGCCCCAGCATTTT
V gene: TRBV6-2/TRBV6-3; D gene: -; clone size: -; J gene: TRBJ2-6; CDR3 protein: CASSYSGPSGANVLTF; CDR3 DNA: TGTGCCAGCAGTTACTCGGGGCCCTCTGGGGCCAACGTCCTGACTTTC
V gene: TRBV6-5; D gene: -; clone size: -; J gene: TRBJ1-5; CDR3 protein: CASVLGRNQPQHF; CDR3 DNA: TGTGCCAGCGTCCTAGGCAGAAATCAGCCCCAGCATTTT
V gene: TRBV7-9; D gene: TRBD2; clone size: -; J gene: TRBJ2-1; CDR3 protein: CASSLRLGGGPNEQFF; CDR3 DNA: TGTGCCAGCAGCTTACGCTTGGGCGGGGGGCCCAATGAGCAGTTCTTC
V gene: TRBV4-1; D gene: -; clone size: medium-sized; J gene: TRBJ1-4; CDR3 protein: CASRPPTGEKLFF; CDR3 DNA: TGCGCCAGCAGACCCCCCACAGGGGAAAAACTGTTTTTT
V gene: TRBV6-5; D gene: -; clone size: -; J gene: TRBJ1-3; CDR3 protein: CASFEGGSAGNTIYF; CDR3 DNA: TGTGCCAGCTTTGAGGGGGGTTCGGCAGGAAACACCATATATTTT
V gene: TRBV6-5; D gene: -; clone size: -; J gene: TRBJ1-2; CDR3 protein: CATKRPGGGYTF; CDR3 DNA: TGTGCCACAAAACGACCGGGGGGTGGCTACACCTTC
V gene: TRBV3-1/TRBV3-2; D gene: TRBD2; clone size: once; J gene: TRBJ2-7; CDR3 protein: CASSQDASGRTYEQYF; CDR3 DNA: TGTGCCAGCAGCCAAGATGCTAGCGGTCGCACCTACGAGCAGTACTTC
V gene: TRBV7-6; D gene: TRBD2; clone size: once; J gene: TRBJ2-3; CDR3 protein: CASSLAPTSGGAGTDTQYF; CDR3 DNA: TGTGCCAGCAGCTTAGCGCCGACTAGCGGGGGGGCGGGCACAGATACGCAGTATTTT
V gene: TRBV7-9; D gene: -; clone size: -; J gene: TRBJ1-5; CDR3 protein: CASSLEGGNNQPQHF; CDR3 DNA: TGTGCCAGCAGCTTAGAGGGAGGGAACAATCAGCCCCAGCATTTT
V gene: TRBV10-3; D gene: -; clone size: -; J gene: TRBJ2-3; CDR3 protein: CAIATASTDTQYF; CDR3 DNA: TGTGCCATCGCTACAGCGAGCACAGATACGCAGTATTTT
V gene: TRBV11-3; D gene: -; clone size: -; J gene: TRBJ2-1; CDR3 protein: CASSRRLGQGNNEQFF; CDR3 DNA: TGTGCCAGCAGCAGGCGGTTGGGACAAGGAAACAATGAGCAGTTCTTC
V gene: TRBV2; D gene: -; clone size: -; J gene: TRBJ1-5; CDR3 protein: CASSDWGAWNQPQHF; CDR3 DNA: TGTGCCAGCAGTGACTGGGGGGCTTGGAATCAGCCCCAGCATTTT
V gene: TRBV6-5; D gene: TRBD1; clone size: -; J gene: TRBJ1-6; CDR3 protein: CASSRTGGDNSPLHF; CDR3 DNA: TGTGCCAGCAGTAGGACAGGGGGAGATAATTCACCCCTCCACTTT
V gene: TRBV10-3; D gene: -; clone size: few; J gene: TRBJ2-7; CDR3 protein: CAISESVGYEQYF; CDR3 DNA: TGTGCCATCAGTGAGTCTGTAGGGTACGAGCAGTACTTC
V gene: TRBV3-1/TRBV3-2; D gene: TRBD2; clone size: -; J gene: TRBJ2-5; CDR3 protein: CASSHLAGRETQYF; CDR3 DNA: TGTGCCAGCAGCCATCTAGCGGGGAGAGAGACCCAGTACTTC
V gene: TRBV5-1; D gene: -; clone size: -; J gene: TRBJ2-3; CDR3 protein: CASSRGTVAEQDTQYF; CDR3 DNA: TGCGCCAGCAGCAGGGGGACGGTAGCGGAGCAAGATACGCAGTATTTT
V gene: TRBV7-2; D gene: -; clone size: -; J gene: TRBJ2-3; CDR3 protein: CASSAGGGLDTDTQYF; CDR3 DNA: TGTGCCAGCAGCGCTGGGGGGGGGCTAGACACAGATACGCAGTATTTT
V gene: TRBV2; D gene: TRBD2; clone size: -; J gene: TRBJ2-5; CDR3 protein: CASSEGRASGGNQETQYF; CDR3 DNA: TGTGCCAGCAGTGAAGGAAGGGCTAGCGGGGGAAACCAAGAGACCCAGTACTTC
V gene: TRBV6-6; D gene: -; clone size: -; J gene: TRBJ1-2; CDR3 protein: CASSGQTDGYTF; CDR3 DNA: TGTGCCAGCAGCGGACAGACTGATGGCTACACCTTC
V gene: TRBV5-1; D gene: TRBD1; clone size: few; J gene: TRBJ2-7; CDR3 protein: CASSLGPAGGSSTRF; CDR3 DNA: TGCGCCAGCAGTCTGGGACCTGCAGGGGGCTCTTCAACCCGCTTC
V gene: TRBV5-1; D gene: TRBD1; clone size: -; J gene: TRBJ2-3; CDR3 protein: CASSKIGQGATDTQYF; CDR3 DNA: TGCGCCAGCAGCAAGATCGGACAGGGAGCCACAGATACGCAGTATTTT
V gene: TRBV20-1; D gene: -; clone size: -; J gene: TRBJ1-5; CDR3 protein: CSASGGDVAQHF; CDR3 DNA: TGCAGTGCTAGTGGGGGGGACGTGGCCCAGCATTTT
V gene: TRBV7-2; D gene: -; clone size: -; J gene: TRBJ1-2; CDR3 protein: CASSLARDKRGYTF; CDR3 DNA: TGTGCCAGCAGCTTGGCCAGGGACAAGCGTGGCTACACCTTC
V gene: TRBV5-5; D gene: -; clone size: -; J gene: TRBJ1-1; CDR3 protein: CASSLERVGNTEAFF; CDR3 DNA: TGTGCCAGCAGCTTGGAAAGGGTCGGGAACACTGAAGCTTTCTTT
V gene: TRBV2; D gene: -; clone size: -; J gene: TRBJ1-6; CDR3 protein: CASMGGNSPLHF; CDR3 DNA: TGTGCCAGCATGGGGGGAAATTCACCCCTCCACTTT
V gene: TRBV5-1; D gene: -; clone size: -; J gene: TRBJ1-1; CDR3 protein: CASSLGRPSVNTEAFF; CDR3 DNA: TGCGCCAGCAGCCTCGGACGCCCTTCGGTAAACACTGAAGCTTTCTTT
V gene: TRBV6-4; D gene: TRBD2; clone size: -; J gene: TRBJ2-3; CDR3 protein: CASSDGTSGATDTQYF; CDR3 DNA: TGTGCCAGCAGTGACGGGACTAGCGGGGCCACAGATACGCAGTATTTT
V gene: TRBV6-6; D gene: -; clone size: once; J gene: TRBJ1-5; CDR3 protein: CASSGRDGNQPQHF; CDR3 DNA: TGTGCCAGCTCGGGCAGGGACGGCAATCAGCCCCAGCATTTT
V gene: TRBV7-2; D gene: TRBD2; clone size: -; J gene: TRBJ2-1; CDR3 protein: CASSTGGLVVGEQFF; CDR3 DNA: TGTGCCAGCAGCACGGGGGGACTAGTTGTGGGTGAGCAGTTCTTC
V gene: TRBV11-3; D gene: -; clone size: -; J gene: TRBJ2-5; CDR3 protein: CASSLSRAETQYF; CDR3 DNA: TGTGCCAGCAGCCTGTCCCGGGCGGAGACCCAGTACTTC
V gene: TRBV19; D gene: -; clone size: -; J gene: TRBJ1-6; CDR3 protein: CASRKESSYNSPLHF; CDR3 DNA: TGTGCCAGTAGGAAAGAGAGCTCCTATAATTCACCCCTCCACTTT
V gene: TRBV10-3; D gene: TRBD1; clone size: -; J gene: TRBJ2-2; CDR3 protein: CAIRPTGGQGATGELFF; CDR3 DNA: TGTGCCATTCGCCCGACCGGGGGACAGGGGGCGACCGGGGAGCTGTTTTTT
V gene: TRBV6-6; D gene: TRBD2; clone size: few; J gene: TRBJ2-5; CDR3 protein: CASSSGLAGGRETQYF; CDR3 DNA: TGTGCCAGCAGTTCCGGACTAGCGGGGGGGCGAGAGACCCAGTACTTC
V gene: TRBV6-5; D gene: TRBD1; clone size: -; J gene: TRBJ1-1; CDR3 protein: CASSTGQFNTEAFF; CDR3 DNA: TGTGCCAGCAGCACGGGACAGTTCAACACTGAAGCTTTCTTT
V gene: TRBV5-6; D gene: -; clone size: -; J gene: TRBJ2-5; CDR3 protein: CASSSKTTLKAQETQYF; CDR3 DNA: TGTGCCAGCAGCTCCAAGACCACCTTAAAAGCCCAAGAGACCCAGTACTTC
V gene: TRBV7-2; D gene: -; clone size: -; J gene: TRBJ2-2; CDR3 protein: CASSSRQVYTGELFF; CDR3 DNA: TGTGCCAGCAGCTCCAGGCAGGTTTACACCGGGGAGCTGTTTTTT
V gene: TRBV7-8; D gene: TRBD1; clone size: -; J gene: TRBJ1-4; CDR3 protein: CASSLQSTGRNEKLFF; CDR3 DNA: TGTGCCAGCAGCCTGCAATCGACAGGGCGGAATGAAAAACTGTTTTTT
V gene: TRBV13; D gene: -; clone size: few; J gene: TRBJ2-5; CDR3 protein: CASSPRIAETQYF; CDR3 DNA: TGTGCCAGCAGCCCCCGAATTGCAGAGACCCAGTACTTC
V gene: TRBV2; D gene: -; clone size: -; J gene: TRBJ2-5; CDR3 protein: CASSEALQGQGETQYF; CDR3 DNA: TGTGCCAGCAGTGAAGCGCTTCAGGGGCAAGGAGAGACCCAGTACTTC
V gene: TRBV23-1; D gene: -; clone size: -; J gene: TRBJ1-2; CDR3 protein: CASPRGDNYGYTF; CDR3 DNA: TGCGCCAGCCCCCGCGGGGATAACTATGGCTACACCTTC
V gene: TRBV14; D gene: -; clone size: -; J gene: TRBJ1-2; CDR3 protein: CASSPPGGFFYGYTF; CDR3 DNA: TGTGCCAGCAGCCCCCCGGGGGGGTTCTTCTATGGCTACACCTTC
V gene: TRBV19; D gene: TRBD1; clone size: -; J gene: TRBJ2-7; CDR3 protein: CASSIFNPGQGDSYEQYF; CDR3 DNA: TGTGCCAGTAGTATCTTTAACCCGGGACAGGGTGATTCCTACGAGCAGTACTTC
V gene: TRBV7-2; D gene: -; clone size: -; J gene: TRBJ2-7; CDR3 protein: CASSLGSGKGTYEQYF; CDR3 DNA: TGTGCCAGCAGCTTAGGCTCAGGGAAAGGGACCTACGAGCAGTACTTC